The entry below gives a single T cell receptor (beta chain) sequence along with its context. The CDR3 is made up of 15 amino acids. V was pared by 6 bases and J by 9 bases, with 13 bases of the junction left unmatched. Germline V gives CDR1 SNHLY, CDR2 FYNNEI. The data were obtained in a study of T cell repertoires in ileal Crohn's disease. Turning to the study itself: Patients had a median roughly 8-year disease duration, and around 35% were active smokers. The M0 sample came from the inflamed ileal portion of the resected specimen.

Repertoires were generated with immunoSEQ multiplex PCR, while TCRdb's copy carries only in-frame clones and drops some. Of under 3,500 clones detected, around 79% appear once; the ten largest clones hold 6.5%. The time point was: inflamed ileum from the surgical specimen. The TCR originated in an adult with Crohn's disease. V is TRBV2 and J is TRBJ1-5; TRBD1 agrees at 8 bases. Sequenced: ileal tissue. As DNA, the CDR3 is TGTGCCAGCAGCTTAGGACAGGGACGTTCAGGGCCCCAGCATTTT. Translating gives CASSLGQGRSGPQHF.